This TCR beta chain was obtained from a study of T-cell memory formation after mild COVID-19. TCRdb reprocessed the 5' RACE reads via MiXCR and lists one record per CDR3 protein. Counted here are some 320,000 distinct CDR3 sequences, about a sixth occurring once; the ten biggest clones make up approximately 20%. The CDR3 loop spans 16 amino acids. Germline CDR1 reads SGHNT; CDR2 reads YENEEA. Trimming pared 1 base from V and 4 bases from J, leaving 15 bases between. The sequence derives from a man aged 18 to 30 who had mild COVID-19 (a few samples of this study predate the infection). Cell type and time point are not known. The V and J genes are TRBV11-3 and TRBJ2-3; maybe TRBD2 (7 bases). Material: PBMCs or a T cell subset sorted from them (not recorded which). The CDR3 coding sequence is TGTGCCAGCAGCTTAGCCGGGGGGCCCGTCGCAGATACGCAGTATTTT. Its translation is CASSLAGGPVADTQYF.